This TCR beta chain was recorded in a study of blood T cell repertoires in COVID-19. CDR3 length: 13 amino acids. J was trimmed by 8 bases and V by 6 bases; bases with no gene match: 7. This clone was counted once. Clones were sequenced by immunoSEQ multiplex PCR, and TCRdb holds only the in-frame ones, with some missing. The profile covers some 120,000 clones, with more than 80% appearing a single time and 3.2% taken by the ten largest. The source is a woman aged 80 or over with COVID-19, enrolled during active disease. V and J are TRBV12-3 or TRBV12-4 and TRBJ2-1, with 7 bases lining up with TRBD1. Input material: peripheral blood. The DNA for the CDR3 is TGTGCCAGCAGATCGAGGGGGCAAGATGAGCAGTTCTTC. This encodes CASRSRGQDEQFF.